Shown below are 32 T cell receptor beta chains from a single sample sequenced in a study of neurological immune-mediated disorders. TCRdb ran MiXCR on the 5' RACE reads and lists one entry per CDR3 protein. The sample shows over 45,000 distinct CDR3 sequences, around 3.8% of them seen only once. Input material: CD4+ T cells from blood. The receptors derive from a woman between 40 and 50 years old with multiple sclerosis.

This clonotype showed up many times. This CDR3 is CAIRTGQNTEAFF. Here the CDR3 DNA reads TGTGCCATCCGGACAGGCCAGAACACTGAAGCTTTCTTT. J is TRBJ1-1 and V is TRBV10-3; 7 bases map to TRBD1. The CDR3 has 13 amino acids. Losses at the gene ends were 8 bases for V and 1 base for J; bases not matched to a gene: 4. Germline assignment: CDR1 ENHRY and CDR2 SYGVKD.

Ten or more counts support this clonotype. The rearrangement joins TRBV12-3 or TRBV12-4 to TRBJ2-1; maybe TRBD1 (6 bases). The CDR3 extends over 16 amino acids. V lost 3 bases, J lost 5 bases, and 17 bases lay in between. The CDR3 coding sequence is TGTGCCAGCAGTTTCTTGCCAGGGGAAGGCGACAATGAGCAGTTCTTC. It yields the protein CASSFLPGEGDNEQFF.

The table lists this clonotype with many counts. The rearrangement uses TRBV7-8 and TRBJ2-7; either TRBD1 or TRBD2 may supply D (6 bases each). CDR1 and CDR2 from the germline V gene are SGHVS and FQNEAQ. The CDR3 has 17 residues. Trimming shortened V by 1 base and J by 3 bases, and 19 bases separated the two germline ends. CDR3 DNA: TGTGCCAGCAGCTTAGTACGGGTAGGGGGGCCCCTCTACGAGCAGTACTTC. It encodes CASSLVRVGGPLYEQYF. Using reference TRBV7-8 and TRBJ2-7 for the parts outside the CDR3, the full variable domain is GAGVSQSPRYKVAKRGQDVALRCDPISGHVSLFWYQQALGQGPEFLTYFQNEAQLDKSGLPSDRFFAERPEGSVSTLKIQRTQQEDSAVYLCASSLVRVGGPLYEQYFGPGTRLTVT.

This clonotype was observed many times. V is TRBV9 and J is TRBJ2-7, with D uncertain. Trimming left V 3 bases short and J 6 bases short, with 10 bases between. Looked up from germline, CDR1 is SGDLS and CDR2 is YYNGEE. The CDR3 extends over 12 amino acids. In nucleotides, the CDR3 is TGTGCCAGCAGCGGAACCTTGAGCGAGCAGTACTTC. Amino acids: CASSGTLSEQYF. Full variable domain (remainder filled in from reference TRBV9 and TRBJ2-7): DSGVTQTPKHLITATGQRVTLRCSPRSGDLSVYWYQQSLDQGLQFLIQYYNGEERAKGNILERFSAQQFPDLHSELNLSSLELGDSALYFCASSGTLSEQYFGPGTRLTVT.

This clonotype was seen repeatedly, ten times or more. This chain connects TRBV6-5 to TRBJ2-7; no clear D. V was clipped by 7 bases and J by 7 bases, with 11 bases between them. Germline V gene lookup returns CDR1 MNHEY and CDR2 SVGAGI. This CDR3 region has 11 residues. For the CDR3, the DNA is TGTGCCAGCACGCGCGGTTATGAGCAGTACTTC. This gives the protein CASTRGYEQYF.

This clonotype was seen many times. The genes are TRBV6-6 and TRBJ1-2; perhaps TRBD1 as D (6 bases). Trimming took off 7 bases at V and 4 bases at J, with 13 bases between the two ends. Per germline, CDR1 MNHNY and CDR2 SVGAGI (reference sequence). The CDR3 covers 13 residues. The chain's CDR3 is CASIEGGGYGYTF. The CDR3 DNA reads TGTGCCAGCATTGAGGGGGGGGGCTATGGCTACACCTTC.

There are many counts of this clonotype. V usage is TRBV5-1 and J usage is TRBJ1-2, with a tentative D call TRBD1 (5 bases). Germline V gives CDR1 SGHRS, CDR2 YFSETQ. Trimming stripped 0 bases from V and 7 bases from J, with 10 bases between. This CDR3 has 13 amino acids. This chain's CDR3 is CASSLEAGLGYTF. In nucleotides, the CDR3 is TGCGCCAGCAGCTTGGAGGCGGGGCTTGGCTACACCTTC.

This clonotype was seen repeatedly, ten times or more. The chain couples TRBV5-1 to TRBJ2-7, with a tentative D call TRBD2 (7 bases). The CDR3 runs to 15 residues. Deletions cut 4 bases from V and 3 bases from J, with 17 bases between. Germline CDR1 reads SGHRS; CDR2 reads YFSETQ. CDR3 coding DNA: TGCGCCAGCAGCCATTCTTGGGGGGGCGACTACGAGCAGTACTTC. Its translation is CASSHSWGGDYEQYF.

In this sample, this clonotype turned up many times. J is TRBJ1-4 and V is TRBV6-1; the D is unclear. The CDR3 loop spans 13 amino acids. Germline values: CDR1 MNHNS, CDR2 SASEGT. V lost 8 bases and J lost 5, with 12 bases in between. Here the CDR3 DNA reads TGTGCCAGCGAGGTAAACACCAATGAAAAACTGTTTTTT. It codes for CASEVNTNEKLFF.

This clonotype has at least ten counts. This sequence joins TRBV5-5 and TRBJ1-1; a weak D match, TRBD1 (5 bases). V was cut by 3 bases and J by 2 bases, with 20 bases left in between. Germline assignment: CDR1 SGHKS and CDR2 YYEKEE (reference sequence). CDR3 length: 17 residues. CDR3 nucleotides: TGTGCCAGCAGCTGGAGGGGCGTGAGAAAACTTAACACTGAAGCTTTCTTT. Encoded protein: CASSWRGVRKLNTEAFF.

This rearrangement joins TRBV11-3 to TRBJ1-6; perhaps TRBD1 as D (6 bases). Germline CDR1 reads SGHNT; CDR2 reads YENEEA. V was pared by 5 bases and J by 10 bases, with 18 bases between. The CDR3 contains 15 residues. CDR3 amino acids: CASSTRQEGYSPLHF. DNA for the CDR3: TGTGCCAGCAGCACTCGACAGGAAGGTTACTCACCCCTCCACTTT.

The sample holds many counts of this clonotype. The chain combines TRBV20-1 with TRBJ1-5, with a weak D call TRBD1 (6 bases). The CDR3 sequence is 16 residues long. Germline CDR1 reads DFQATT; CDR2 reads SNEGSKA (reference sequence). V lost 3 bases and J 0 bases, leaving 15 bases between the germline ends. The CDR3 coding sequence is TGCAGTGCTAGGGGGTCAGGGGATTCTAGCAATCAGCCCCAGCATTTT. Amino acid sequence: CSARGSGDSSNQPQHF.

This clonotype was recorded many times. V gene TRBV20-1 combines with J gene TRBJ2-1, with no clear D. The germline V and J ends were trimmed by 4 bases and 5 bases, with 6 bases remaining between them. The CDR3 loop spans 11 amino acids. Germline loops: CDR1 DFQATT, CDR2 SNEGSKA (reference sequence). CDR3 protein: CSAKFDNEQFF. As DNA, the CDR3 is TGCAGTGCTAAATTCGACAATGAGCAGTTCTTC.

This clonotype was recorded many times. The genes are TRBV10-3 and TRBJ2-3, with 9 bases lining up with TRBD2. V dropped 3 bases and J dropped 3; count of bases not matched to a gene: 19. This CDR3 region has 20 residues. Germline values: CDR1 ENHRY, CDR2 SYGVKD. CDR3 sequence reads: CAISDSQGSGGVRDTDTQYF. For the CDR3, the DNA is TGTGCCATCAGTGACTCTCAGGGTAGCGGGGGTGTTAGGGATACAGATACGCAGTATTTT.

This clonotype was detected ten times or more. The CDR3 coding sequence is TGTGCCAGCAGTTTCGGGACAGGGAGGGACGCTGAAGCTTTCTTT. Protein: CASSFGTGRDAEAFF. The V call is TRBV27, the J call TRBJ1-1, with 9 bases identical to TRBD1. CDR3 length: 15 amino acids. CDR1 and CDR2 from the germline V gene are MNHEY and SMNVEV (reference sequence). With 3 bases clipped from V and 6 bases from J, the junction kept 8 bases outside the gene matches.

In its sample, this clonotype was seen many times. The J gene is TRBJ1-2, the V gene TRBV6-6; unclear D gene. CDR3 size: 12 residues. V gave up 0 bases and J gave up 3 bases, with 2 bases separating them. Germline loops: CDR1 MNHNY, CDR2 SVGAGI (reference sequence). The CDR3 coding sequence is TGTGCCAGCAGTTACTCGGACTATGGCTACACCTTC. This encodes CASSYSDYGYTF.

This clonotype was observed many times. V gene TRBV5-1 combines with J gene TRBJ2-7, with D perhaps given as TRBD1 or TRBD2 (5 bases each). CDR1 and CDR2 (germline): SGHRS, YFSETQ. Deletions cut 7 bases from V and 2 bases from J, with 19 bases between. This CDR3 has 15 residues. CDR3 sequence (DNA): TGCGCCAGCGCCTCGGGGCCAGGTAACACCTACGAGCAGTACTTC. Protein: CASASGPGNTYEQYF.

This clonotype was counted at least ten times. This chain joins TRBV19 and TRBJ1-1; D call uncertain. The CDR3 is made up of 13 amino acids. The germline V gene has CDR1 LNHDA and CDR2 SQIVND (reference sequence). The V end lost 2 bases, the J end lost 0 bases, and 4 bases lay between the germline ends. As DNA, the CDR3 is TGTGCCAGTAGTATAAGGTTGAACACTGAAGCTTTCTTT. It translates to CASSIRLNTEAFF.

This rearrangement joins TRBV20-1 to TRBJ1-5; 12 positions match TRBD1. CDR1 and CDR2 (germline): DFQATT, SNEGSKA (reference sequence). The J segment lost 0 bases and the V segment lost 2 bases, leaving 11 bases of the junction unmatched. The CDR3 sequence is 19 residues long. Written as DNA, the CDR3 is TGCAGTGCTAGACTCTCCGGGGGACAGGGGGCTTATAGCAATCAGCCCCAGCATTTT. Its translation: CSARLSGGQGAYSNQPQHF.

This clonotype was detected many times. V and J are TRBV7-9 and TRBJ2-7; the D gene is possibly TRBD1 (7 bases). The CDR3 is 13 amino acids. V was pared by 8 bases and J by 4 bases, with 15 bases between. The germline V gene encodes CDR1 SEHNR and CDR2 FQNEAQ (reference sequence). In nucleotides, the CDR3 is TGTGCCAGCGGCCCAGGGGGGAGATACGAGCAGTACTTC. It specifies CASGPGGRYEQYF.

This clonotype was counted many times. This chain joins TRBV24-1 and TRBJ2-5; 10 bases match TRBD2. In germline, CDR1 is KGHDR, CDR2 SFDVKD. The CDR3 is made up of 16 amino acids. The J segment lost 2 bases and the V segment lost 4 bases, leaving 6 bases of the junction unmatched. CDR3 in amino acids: CATSDSKAGGQETQYF. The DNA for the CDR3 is TGTGCCACCAGTGACTCAAAAGCGGGGGGGCAAGAGACCCAGTACTTC.

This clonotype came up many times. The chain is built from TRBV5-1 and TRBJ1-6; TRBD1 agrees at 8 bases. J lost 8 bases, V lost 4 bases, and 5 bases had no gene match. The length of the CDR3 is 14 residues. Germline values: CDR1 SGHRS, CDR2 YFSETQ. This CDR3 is CASSLGQEYSPLHF. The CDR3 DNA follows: TGCGCCAGCAGCCTGGGACAGGAATATTCACCCCTCCACTTT.

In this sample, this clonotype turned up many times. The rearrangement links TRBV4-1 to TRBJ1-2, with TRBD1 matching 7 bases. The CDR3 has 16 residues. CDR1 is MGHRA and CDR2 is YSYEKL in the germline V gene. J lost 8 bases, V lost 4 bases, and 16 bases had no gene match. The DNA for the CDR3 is TGCGCCAGCAGCCGCCGGGAGGGGGCGTCCACTATGGGCTACACCTTC. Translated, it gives CASSRREGASTMGYTF.

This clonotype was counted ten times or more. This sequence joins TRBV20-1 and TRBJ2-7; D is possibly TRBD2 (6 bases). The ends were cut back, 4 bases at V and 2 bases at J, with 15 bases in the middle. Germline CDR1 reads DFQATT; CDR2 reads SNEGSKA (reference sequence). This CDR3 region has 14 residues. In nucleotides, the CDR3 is TGCAGTGCTATCTCCGGGACTTTGGCCTACGAGCAGTACTTC. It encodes CSAISGTLAYEQYF.

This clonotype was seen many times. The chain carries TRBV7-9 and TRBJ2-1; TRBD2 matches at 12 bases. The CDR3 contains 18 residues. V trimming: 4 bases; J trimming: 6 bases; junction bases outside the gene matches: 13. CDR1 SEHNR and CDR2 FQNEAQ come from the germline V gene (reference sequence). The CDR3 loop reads CASSCRLAGDQYCNEQFF. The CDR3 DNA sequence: TGTGCCAGCAGCTGTCGACTAGCGGGGGATCAATACTGCAATGAGCAGTTCTTC.

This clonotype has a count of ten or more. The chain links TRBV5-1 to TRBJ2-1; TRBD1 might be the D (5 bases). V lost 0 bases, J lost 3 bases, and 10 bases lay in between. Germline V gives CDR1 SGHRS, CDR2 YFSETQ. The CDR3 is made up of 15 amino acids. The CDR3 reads CASSLEGSDYNEQFF. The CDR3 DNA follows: TGCGCCAGCAGCTTGGAGGGGTCTGACTACAATGAGCAGTTCTTC.

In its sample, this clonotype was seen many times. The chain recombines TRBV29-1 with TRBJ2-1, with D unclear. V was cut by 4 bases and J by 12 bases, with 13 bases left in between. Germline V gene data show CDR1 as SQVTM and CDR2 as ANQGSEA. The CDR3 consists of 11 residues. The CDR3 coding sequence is TGCAGCGTTGGAACGGGTTTGGGGCAGTTCTTC. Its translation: CSVGTGLGQFF.

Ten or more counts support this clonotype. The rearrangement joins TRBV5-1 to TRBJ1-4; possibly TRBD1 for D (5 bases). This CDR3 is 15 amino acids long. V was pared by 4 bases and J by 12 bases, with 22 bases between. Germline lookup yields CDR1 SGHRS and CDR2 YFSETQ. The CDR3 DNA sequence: TGCGCCAGCAGCCCCCCCGAGAGCGGGCGAGGGGAACTGTTTTTT. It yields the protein CASSPPESGRGELFF. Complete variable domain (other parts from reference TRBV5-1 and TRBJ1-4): KAGVTQTPRYLIKTRGQQVTLSCSPISGHRSVSWYQQTPGQGLQFLFEYFSETQRNKGNFPGRFSGRQFSNSRSEMNVSTLELGDSALYLCASSPPESGRGELFFGSGTQLSVL.

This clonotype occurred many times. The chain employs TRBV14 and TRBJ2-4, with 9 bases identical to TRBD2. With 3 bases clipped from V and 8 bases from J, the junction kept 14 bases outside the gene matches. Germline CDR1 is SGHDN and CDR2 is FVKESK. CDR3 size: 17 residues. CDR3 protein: CASSHNGAGGPIDIQYF. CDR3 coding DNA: TGTGCCAGCAGCCACAACGGGGCGGGGGGGCCTATAGACATTCAGTACTTC.

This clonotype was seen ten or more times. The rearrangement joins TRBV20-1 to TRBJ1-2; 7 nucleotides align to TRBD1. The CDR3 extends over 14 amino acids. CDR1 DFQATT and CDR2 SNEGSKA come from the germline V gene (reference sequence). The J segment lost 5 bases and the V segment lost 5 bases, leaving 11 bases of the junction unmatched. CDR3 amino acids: CSAAAPGQNYGYTF. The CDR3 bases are TGCAGTGCTGCCGCTCCGGGACAGAATTATGGCTACACCTTC.

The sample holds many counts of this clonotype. Here the CDR3 reads CASSLVRQLQETQYF. Here the CDR3 DNA reads TGTGCCAGCAGCTTGGTTAGACAGCTCCAAGAGACCCAGTACTTC. The chain joins TRBV5-8 to TRBJ2-5, with D possibly matching TRBD1 (5 bases). V was cut by 0 bases and J by 1 base, with 10 bases left in between. Germline CDR1 SGHTS, CDR2 YDEGEE. The CDR3 runs 15 residues.

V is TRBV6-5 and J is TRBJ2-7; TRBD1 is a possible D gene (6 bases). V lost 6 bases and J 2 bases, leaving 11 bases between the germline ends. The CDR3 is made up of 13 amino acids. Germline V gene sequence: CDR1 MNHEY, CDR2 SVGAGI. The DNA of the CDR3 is TGTGCCAGCAGGAGGACAGCCACCTACGAGCAGTACTTC. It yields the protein CASRRTATYEQYF.